This is a list of T cell receptor beta chains from one sample in a study of beta chain features in type 1 diabetes. Here immunoSEQ multiplex PCR was the method, and the copy in TCRdb shows in-frame clones only, minus some. The table has around 430,000 clones, roughly 30% seen once. The sample consisted of naive CD4+ T cells from blood. The receptors were sampled from a young man in good health. Each CDR3 is given with its conserved first and last residue. The D gene is left open where the match is weak. Part of the rows lack a size; the others show once, few, many or a class for expanded clones.

>.|TRBJ1-2|.|TRBV10-3
CAISYDSRSGGYTF
TGTGCCATCAGCTACGACAGCCGTTCTGGTGGCTACACCTTC
>.|TRBJ2-7|TRBD2|TRBV6-5
CASSYTSATAYEQYF
TGTGCCAGCAGTTACACTAGCGCAACTGCCTACGAGCAGTACTTC
>few|TRBJ2-2|.|TRBV29-1
CSVLEGYTGELFF
TGCAGCGTTCTCGAGGGATACACCGGGGAGCTGTTTTTT
>.|TRBJ2-5|.|TRBV6-5
CASKRGQQQETQYF
TGTGCCAGCAAACGCGGACAGCAACAAGAGACCCAGTACTTC
>.|TRBJ2-1|.|TRBV30
CAWKERPLHNEQFF
TGTGCCTGGAAAGAGAGGCCCCTACACAATGAGCAGTTCTTC
>few|TRBJ2-1|TRBD2|TRBV29-1
CSVPKLADSYNEQFF
TGCAGCGTCCCGAAACTAGCGGACTCCTACAATGAGCAGTTCTTC
>few|TRBJ1-1|.|TRBV4-2
CASSQAGVTEAFF
TGTGCCAGCAGCCAAGCAGGGGTAACTGAAGCTTTCTTT
>few|TRBJ2-6|.|TRBV28
CASGNQGRGANVLTF
TGTGCCAGCGGTAACCAGGGACGGGGGGCCAACGTCCTGACTTTC
>.|TRBJ2-3|.|TRBV2
CASSPPLVVRDTQYF
TGTGCCAGCAGTCCTCCCTTAGTGGTCCGAGATACGCAGTATTTT
>.|TRBJ2-5|TRBD1|TRBV19
CASSPADRGQETQYF
TGTGCCAGTAGTCCGGCGGACAGGGGCCAAGAGACCCAGTACTTC
>.|TRBJ2-7|TRBD1|TRBV28
CASSGRGTGRPYEQYF
TGTGCCAGCAGTGGCAGAGGGACAGGACGGCCCTACGAGCAGTACTTC
>.|TRBJ1-2|TRBD1|TRBV18
CASSPDTGDYGYTF
TGTGCCAGCTCACCCGATACAGGGGACTATGGCTACACCTTC
>few|TRBJ2-1|.|TRBV10-3
CAIGGKDGLPYNEQFF
TGTGCCATCGGGGGAAAGGACGGGTTACCCTACAATGAGCAGTTCTTC
>.|TRBJ2-1|.|TRBV5-1
CASSLGEGEQFF
TGCGCCAGCAGCTTGGGAGAAGGAGAGCAGTTCTTC
>few|TRBJ2-1|.|TRBV29-1
CSVTPGSYNEQFF
TGCAGCGTAACTCCCGGGAGCTACAATGAGCAGTTCTTC
>.|TRBJ2-7|.|TRBV29-1
CSVGKEYEQYF
TGCAGCGTTGGAAAGGAGTACGAGCAGTACTTC
>.|TRBJ2-1|TRBD2|TRBV7-2
CASSPGLLAGNEQFF
TGTGCCAGCAGCCCAGGGCTCCTAGCGGGAAATGAGCAGTTCTTC
>.|TRBJ2-6|.|TRBV7-3
CASSPDNSGANVLTF
TGTGCCAGCAGCCCGGACAACTCTGGGGCCAACGTCCTGACTTTC
>.|TRBJ2-7|.|TRBV30
CAWSAHQILYEQYF
TGTGCCTGGAGTGCTCACCAGATCCTTTACGAGCAGTACTTC
>.|TRBJ2-7|.|TRBV19
CASSVTVSYEQYF
TGTGCCAGTAGTGTGACAGTTTCCTACGAGCAGTACTTC
>.|TRBJ2-7|.|TRBV2
CASGEFSEQYF
TGTGCCAGCGGAGAGTTTTCCGAGCAGTACTTC
>.|TRBJ2-3|TRBD2|TRBV19
CASSIIAGGSGTQYF
TGTGCCAGTAGTATTATAGCGGGAGGCTCCGGTACGCAGTATTTT
>few|TRBJ2-4|.|TRBV6-5
CASSYSPRVAKNIQYF
TGTGCCAGCAGTTACTCCCCCAGGGTGGCGAAAAACATTCAGTACTTC
>.|TRBJ2-7|TRBD1|TRBV29-1
CSVEPGQGGEQYF
TGCAGCGTTGAGCCGGGACAGGGTGGCGAGCAGTACTTC
>few|TRBJ1-5|TRBD1|TRBV19
CASSRTGDQPQHF
TGTGCCAGTAGCCGGACAGGAGATCAGCCCCAGCATTTT
>few|TRBJ2-1|.|TRBV14
CASSRQVFNEQFF
TGTGCCAGCAGCCGGCAGGTCTTCAATGAGCAGTTCTTC
>.|TRBJ1-2|.|TRBV5-1
CASSSGGQLSTGYTF
TGCGCCAGCAGCTCAGGAGGACAGCTTTCCACTGGCTACACCTTC
>.|TRBJ2-3|TRBD2|TRBV7-8
CASSLVRGSPDTQYF
TGTGCCAGCAGCTTAGTGCGCGGGAGCCCCGATACGCAGTATTTT
>.|TRBJ2-7|TRBD1|TRBV11-2
CASSPRDSSYEQYF
TGTGCCAGCAGCCCCCGGGACAGCTCCTACGAGCAGTACTTC
>.|TRBJ2-1|TRBD1|TRBV9
CASSLGQGEQFF
TGTGCCAGCAGCCTCGGACAGGGTGAGCAGTTCTTC
>.|TRBJ2-3|.|TRBV15
CATSRERMPPGTQYF
TGTGCCACCAGCAGAGAACGAATGCCCCCGGGGACGCAGTATTTT
>few|TRBJ2-1|TRBD1|TRBV7-9
CASQRQGYNEQFF
TGTGCCAGCCAGAGACAGGGGTACAATGAGCAGTTCTTC
>.|TRBJ1-5|.|TRBV6-1
CASSVGRGGSNQPQHF
TGTGCCAGCAGTGTTGGACGGGGCGGAAGCAATCAGCCCCAGCATTTT
>.|TRBJ2-1|.|TRBV19
CASSPRLHNEQFF
TGTGCCAGTAGTCCCCGATTGCACAATGAGCAGTTCTTC
>.|TRBJ1-4|TRBD1|TRBV25-1
CASSGGQVVGTEKLFF
TGTGCCAGCAGTGGGGGACAGGTCGTAGGAACTGAAAAACTGTTTTTT
>once|TRBJ1-1|TRBD1|TRBV25-1
CASYPGTGRRTEAFF
TGTGCCAGTTATCCCGGGACAGGGCGGCGCACTGAAGCTTTCTTT
>.|TRBJ2-5|TRBD2|TRBV25-1
CASSDPSGAQETQYF
TGTGCCAGCAGTGACCCTAGCGGAGCACAAGAGACCCAGTACTTC
>.|TRBJ2-5|.|TRBV9
CASSVEGRIQETQYF
TGTGCCAGCAGCGTAGAAGGCAGGATACAAGAGACCCAGTACTTC
>.|TRBJ1-1|TRBD1|TRBV5-1
CASSSDRVNTEAFF
TGCGCCAGCAGCTCGGACAGGGTAAACACTGAAGCTTTCTTT
>.|TRBJ2-7|.|TRBV7-9
CASSAGIYEQYF
TGTGCCAGCAGCGCCGGCATCTACGAGCAGTACTTC
>.|TRBJ2-7|.|TRBV7-2
CASSRDTREQYF
TGTGCCAGCAGCCGTGACACCCGCGAGCAGTACTTC
>once|TRBJ2-7|TRBD2|TRBV25-1
CASSETSGSYEQYF
TGTGCCAGCAGTGAGACTAGCGGGAGTTACGAGCAGTACTTC
>.|TRBJ2-5|.|TRBV5-1
CASSLAGQLQETQYF
TGCGCCAGCAGCCTGGCGGGGCAGCTACAAGAGACCCAGTACTTC
>.|TRBJ1-3|.|TRBV5-6
CASSLRGSGNTIYF
TGTGCCAGCAGCTTGAGGGGCTCTGGAAACACCATATATTTT
>.|TRBJ2-1|.|TRBV12-5
CASGGEGYNEQFF
TGTGCTAGTGGGGGAGAAGGGTACAATGAGCAGTTCTTC
>few|TRBJ2-5|TRBD1|TRBV19
CASSTDRASGETQYF
TGTGCCAGTAGTACCGACAGGGCCTCTGGGGAGACCCAGTACTTC
>once|TRBJ1-2|.|TRBV29-1
CSAGGDGDGYTF
TGCAGCGCCGGGGGGGACGGCGATGGCTACACCTTC
>few|TRBJ2-1|.|TRBV6-5
CASSTLGEQFF
TGTGCCAGCAGTACCCTCGGCGAGCAGTTCTTC
>few|TRBJ2-4|TRBD1|TRBV29-1
CSARDSRDIQYF
TGCAGCGCCAGGGACAGCCGAGACATTCAGTACTTC
>.|TRBJ1-4|.|TRBV4-1
CASSQEQPNEKLFF
TGCGCCAGCAGCCAAGAACAGCCTAATGAAAAACTGTTTTTT
>.|TRBJ2-3|.|TRBV30
CAWSVTGADTQYF
TGTGCCTGGAGTGTGACAGGTGCAGATACGCAGTATTTT